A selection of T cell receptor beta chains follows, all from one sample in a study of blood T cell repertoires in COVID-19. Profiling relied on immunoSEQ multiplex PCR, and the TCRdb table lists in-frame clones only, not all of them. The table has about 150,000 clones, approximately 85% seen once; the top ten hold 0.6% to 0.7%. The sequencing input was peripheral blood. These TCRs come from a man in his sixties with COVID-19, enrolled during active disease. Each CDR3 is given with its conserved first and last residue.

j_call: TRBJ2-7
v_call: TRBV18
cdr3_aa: CASSGAGARYEQYF

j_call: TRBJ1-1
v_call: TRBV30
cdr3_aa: CAWSKQGQDTEAFF

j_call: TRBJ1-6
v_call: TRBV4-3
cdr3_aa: CASSQQGDIGSPLHF

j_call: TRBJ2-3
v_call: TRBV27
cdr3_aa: CASSLLSDRETQYF

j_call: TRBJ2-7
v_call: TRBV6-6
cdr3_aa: CASSTGTGLSYEQYF

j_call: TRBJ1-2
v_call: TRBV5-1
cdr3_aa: CASSTGGANYGYTF

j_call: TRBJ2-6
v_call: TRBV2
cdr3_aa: CASSDFQFVSGANVLTF

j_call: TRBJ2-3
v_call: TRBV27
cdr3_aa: CASSRRGLAGAGPTDTQYF

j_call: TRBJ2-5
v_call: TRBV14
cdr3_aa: CASSPRLFGGSGETQYF

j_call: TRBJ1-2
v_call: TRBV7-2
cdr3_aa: CASSLAQGTYGYTF

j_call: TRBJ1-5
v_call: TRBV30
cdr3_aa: CACQTGGSNQPQHF

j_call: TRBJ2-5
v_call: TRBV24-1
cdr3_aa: CATSDLPPYQETQYF

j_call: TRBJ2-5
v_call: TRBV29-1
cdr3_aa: CSYSAVGGVETQYF

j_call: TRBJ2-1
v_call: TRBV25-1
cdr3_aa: CASSETSLGTSNNEQFF

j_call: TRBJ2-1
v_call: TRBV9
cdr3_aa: CASTPLAGGYNEQFF

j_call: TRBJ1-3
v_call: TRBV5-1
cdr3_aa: CASSLDILSDNIAGNTIYF

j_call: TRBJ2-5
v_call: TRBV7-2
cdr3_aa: CASSRRGAAPETQYF

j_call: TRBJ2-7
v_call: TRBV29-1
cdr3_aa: CSVEIATHYEQYF

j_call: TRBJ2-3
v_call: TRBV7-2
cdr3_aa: CASSRKDREADTQYF

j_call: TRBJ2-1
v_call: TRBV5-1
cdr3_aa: CASSFPGQGANEQFF

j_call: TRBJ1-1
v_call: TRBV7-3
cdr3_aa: CASRQGTGHTEAFF

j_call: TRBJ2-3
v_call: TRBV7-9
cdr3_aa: CASSLLLDTQYF

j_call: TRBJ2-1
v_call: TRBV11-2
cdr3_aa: CASSFIGQGARSEQFF

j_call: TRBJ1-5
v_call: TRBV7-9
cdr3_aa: CASSKQGTSNQPQHF

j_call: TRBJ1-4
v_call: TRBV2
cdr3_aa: CAALQGENEKLFF

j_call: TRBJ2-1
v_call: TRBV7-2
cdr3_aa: CASSLDGRPYNEQFF

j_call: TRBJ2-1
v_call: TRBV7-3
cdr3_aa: CASTNLGGLAGNYNEQFF

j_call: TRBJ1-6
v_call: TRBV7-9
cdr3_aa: CASSFTGALHF

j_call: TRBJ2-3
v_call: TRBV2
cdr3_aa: CASSEAPGGRASDTQYF

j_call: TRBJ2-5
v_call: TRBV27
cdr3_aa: CASSLDRGPQETQYF

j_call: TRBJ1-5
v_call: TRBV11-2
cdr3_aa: CASSPGTDNQPQHF

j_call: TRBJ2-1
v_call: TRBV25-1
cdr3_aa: CATVGLAGDDEQFF

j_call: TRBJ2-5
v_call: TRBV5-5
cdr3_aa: CASSLYGGFEETQYF

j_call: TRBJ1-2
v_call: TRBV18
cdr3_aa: CASSPTQGVYYGYTF

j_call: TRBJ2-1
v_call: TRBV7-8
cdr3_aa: CASSLVGGANSAYNEQFF

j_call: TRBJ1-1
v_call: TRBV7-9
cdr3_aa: CASSLALTGHTEAFF

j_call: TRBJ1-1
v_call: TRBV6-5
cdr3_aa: CASSPQRSEAFF

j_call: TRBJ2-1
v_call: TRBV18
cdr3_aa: CASSQRLASGRDNEQFF

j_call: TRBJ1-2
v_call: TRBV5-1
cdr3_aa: CASSPPLTGGYYGYTF

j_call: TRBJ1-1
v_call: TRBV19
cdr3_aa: CASSIDKQAFF

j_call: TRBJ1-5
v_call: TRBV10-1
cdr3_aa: CASTWEDQPQHF

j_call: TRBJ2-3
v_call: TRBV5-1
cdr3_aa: CASSRPQGPDTQYF

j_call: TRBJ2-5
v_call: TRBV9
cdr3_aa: CASSGHPLAGDETQYF

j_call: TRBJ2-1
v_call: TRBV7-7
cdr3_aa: CASSLRGDEQFF

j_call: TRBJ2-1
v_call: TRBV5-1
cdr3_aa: CASSSGHSYNEQFF

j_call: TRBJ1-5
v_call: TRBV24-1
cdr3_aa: CATSEWDRGFSNQPQHF

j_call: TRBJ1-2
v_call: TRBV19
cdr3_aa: CASSMGTGSSEGYTF

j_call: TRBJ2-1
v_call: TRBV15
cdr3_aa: CATSSARLAVSYNEQFF

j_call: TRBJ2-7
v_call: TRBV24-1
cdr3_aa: CATSDAGARTPYEQYF

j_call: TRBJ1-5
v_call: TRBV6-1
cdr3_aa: CASSEGQAYSNQPQHF

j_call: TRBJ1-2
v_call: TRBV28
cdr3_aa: CASSLLGVDYGYTF

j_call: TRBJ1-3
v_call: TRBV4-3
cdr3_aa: CASSQDITGRGNTIYF

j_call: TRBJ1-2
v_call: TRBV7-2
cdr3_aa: CASSTASGQGVYGYTF